The 19 T cell receptor beta chains given below trace back to one sample, sequenced in a study of cytomegalovirus exposure and HLA in healthy donors. Amplification used 60 Vbeta primers and 13 Jbeta primers. Profiling relied on immunoSEQ multiplex PCR, and the TCRdb table lists in-frame clones only, not all of them. The profile shows more than 200,000 clones, under 80% of them singletons. What was sequenced was PBMCs. Receptor source: a girl aged 2 to 10 in good health and CMV-seronegative.

The rearrangement links TRBV4-2 to TRBJ2-5; 10 bases fit TRBD2. The CDR3 sequence is 16 residues long. The germline V gene has CDR1 LGHNA and CDR2 YNFKEQ. V lost 3 bases to trimming and J lost 5 bases; unmatched junction nucleotides: 9. The CDR3 region has the DNA TGTGCCAGCAGCCAGGCAGAGCGGGGGGGCCCCGAGACCCAGTACTTC. Amino acids: CASSQAERGGPETQYF.

The chain uses TRBV2 and TRBJ2-1; the D gene is possibly TRBD1 (6 bases). V gave up 8 bases and J gave up 7 bases, with 24 bases separating them. Germline V lookup: CDR1 SNHLY, CDR2 FYNNEI. The CDR3 consists of 16 residues. The CDR3 here is CASEWGIGTGFNEQFF. The CDR3 bases are TGTGCCAGCGAATGGGGGATTGGTACAGGGTTTAATGAGCAGTTCTTC.

This clone has a single count. The genes are TRBV5-4 and TRBJ2-7; D may be TRBD2 (8 bases). Trimming left V 3 bases short and J 5 bases short, with 15 bases between. This CDR3 contains 14 residues. The germline gives CDR1 SGHNT, CDR2 YYREEE (reference sequence). For the CDR3, the DNA is TGTGCCAGCAGCTCCCGGGAGGGGGCCCACGAGCAGTACTTC. The encoded protein is CASSSREGAHEQYF.

The rearrangement uses TRBV7-2 and TRBJ2-3; 9 bases match TRBD2. From germline, CDR1 is SGHTA and CDR2 FQGNSA. The CDR3 length is 17 residues. Trimming took 5 bases from V and 2 from J; bases not matched to a gene: 11. CDR3: CASSPGGLAGHTDTQYF. CDR3 DNA sequence: TGTGCCAGCAGCCCCGGGGGGCTAGCGGGGCACACAGATACGCAGTATTTT.

The rearrangement links TRBV6-5 to TRBJ2-7, with TRBD2 matching 12 bases. The CDR3 is 16 amino acids. The V segment lost 2 bases and the J segment 7 bases; nucleotides outside the gene matches: 9. Looked up from germline, CDR1 is MNHEY and CDR2 is SVGAGI. The CDR3 DNA follows: TGTGCCAGCAGTTACGGACTAGCGGGATCTCAGGGGGAGCAGTACTTC. Its translation is CASSYGLAGSQGEQYF.

This clone occurred a few times. The rearrangement links TRBV7-9 to TRBJ1-1, with D perhaps TRBD1 (5 bases). The germline V gene has CDR1 SEHNR and CDR2 FQNEAQ (reference sequence). Trimming pared 3 bases from V and 0 bases from J, leaving 14 bases between. The CDR3 contains 16 residues. In DNA form, the CDR3 reads TGTGCCAGCAGCTTTGGGCAGGGTGGAATGAACACTGAAGCTTTCTTT. Encoded protein: CASSFGQGGMNTEAFF.

This clone was seen a handful of times. The chain links TRBV2 to TRBJ2-7; 7 bases agree with TRBD2. V gave up 7 bases and J gave up 1 base; unmatched junction bases: 7. Germline V lookup: CDR1 SNHLY, CDR2 FYNNEI. This CDR3 has 14 residues. This CDR3 is CASITRELSYEQYF. The DNA of the CDR3 is TGTGCCAGCATTACGCGGGAGTTATCCTACGAGCAGTACTTC.

The chain is built from TRBV7-6 and TRBJ2-7; 7 bases are a match to TRBD1. The germline CDR1 and CDR2 sequences are SGHVS and FNYEAQ. This CDR3 is built from 15 residues. Unmatched junction bases numbered 13, after V lost 5 bases and J lost 6 bases. CDR3 nucleotides: TGTGCCAGCAGCCCACAGGGGAGATTGGGTGGCGAGCAGTACTTC. It is translated as CASSPQGRLGGEQYF.

V and J are TRBV18 and TRBJ1-1, with 9 bases fitting TRBD1. The CDR3 consists of 16 residues. Germline V gene lookup returns CDR1 KGHSH and CDR2 LQKENI. V shed 3 bases and J 6 bases; nucleotides not matched to a gene: 11. CDR3 residues: CASSPPPVNRGPEAFF. The CDR3 DNA follows: TGTGCCAGCTCACCCCCTCCGGTGAACAGGGGGCCTGAAGCTTTCTTT.

The genes are TRBV7-6 and TRBJ2-5; 8 bases match TRBD2. Germline CDR1 SGHVS, CDR2 FNYEAQ. This CDR3 is built from 15 residues. Trimming removed 5 bases from V and 2 bases from J; junction bases left unmatched: 7. The CDR3 is CASSPVAGNQETQYF. For the CDR3, the DNA is TGTGCCAGCAGCCCGGTAGCGGGGAATCAAGAGACCCAGTACTTC.

CDR3: CASSLDGLAREQFF. CDR3 nucleotides: TGTGCCAGCAGCTTAGACGGGCTAGCGCGTGAGCAGTTCTTC. The chain combines TRBV7-3 with TRBJ2-1; a weak D match, TRBD2 (6 bases). The V end lost 2 bases, the J end lost 9 bases, and 14 bases lay between the germline ends. CDR3 length equals 14 residues. Germline V gene sequence: CDR1 SGHTA, CDR2 FQGTGA.

The rearrangement joins TRBV6-5 to TRBJ1-2; 11 nucleotides agree with TRBD1. CDR1 MNHEY and CDR2 SVGAGI come from the germline V gene. The CDR3 has 14 residues. Unmatched junction bases numbered 4, after V lost 5 bases and J lost 5 bases. In DNA form, the CDR3 reads TGTGCCAGCAGTACTGGACAGGGGGCGTATGGCTACACCTTC. Protein sequence: CASSTGQGAYGYTF.

The chain couples TRBV4-1 to TRBJ1-4; no firm D call. The ends were cut back, 1 base at V and 7 bases at J, with 13 bases in the middle. This CDR3 spans 15 amino acids. CDR1 MGHRA and CDR2 YSYEKL come from the germline V gene. CDR3 sequence (DNA): TGCGCCAGCAGCCAAGTCCAGGCCCGGGGTGAAAAACTGTTTTTT. Protein sequence: CASSQVQARGEKLFF.

The chain has TRBV6-1 and TRBJ2-5, with 7 nucleotides matching TRBD1. The CDR3 is 12 amino acids. Germline loops: CDR1 MNHNS, CDR2 SASEGT. The V segment lost 6 bases and the J segment 6 bases; nucleotides outside the gene matches: 4. The CDR3 DNA reads TGTGCCAGCAGGGAACAGGGGAAGACCCAGTACTTC. Translation gives CASREQGKTQYF.

The CDR3 sequence: CASSQENRVGYEQYF. Written as DNA, the CDR3 is TGCGCCAGCAGCCAAGAAAACAGGGTGGGCTACGAGCAGTACTTC. The chain uses TRBV4-1 and TRBJ2-7; perhaps TRBD1 as D (6 bases). There are 15 residues in the CDR3. CDR1 and CDR2 from the germline V gene are MGHRA and YSYEKL. Deletions cut 0 bases from V and 3 bases from J, with 12 bases between.

The V gene is TRBV7-9, the J gene TRBJ2-1; 7 nucleotides line up with TRBD1. Trimming took 6 bases from V and 7 from J; bases not matched to a gene: 9. Germline values: CDR1 SEHNR, CDR2 FQNEAQ (reference sequence). The CDR3 totals 14 residues. This CDR3 is CASSDRVVENEQFF. The CDR3 nucleotides are TGTGCCAGCAGTGACAGGGTAGTAGAGAATGAGCAGTTCTTC.

The genes are TRBV25-1 and TRBJ2-1; TRBD1 aligns across 9 bases. CDR1 and CDR2 from the germline V gene are MGHDK and SYGVNS. This CDR3 is 18 amino acids long. V trimming: 4 bases; J trimming: 0 bases; junction bases outside the gene matches: 10. CDR3 sequence (DNA): TGTGCCAGCAGTGGATCTCCCGGGACAGGGAACTCCTACAATGAGCAGTTCTTC. The encoded protein is CASSGSPGTGNSYNEQFF.

The chain links TRBV10-3 to TRBJ2-7; D is uncertain. The CDR3 length is 12 residues. Trimming left V 4 bases short and J 3 bases short, with 7 bases between. Germline V lookup: CDR1 ENHRY, CDR2 SYGVKD. The CDR3 nucleotides read TGTGCCATCAGTGTAGAACTCTACGAGCAGTACTTC. As protein: CAISVELYEQYF.

V gene TRBV29-1 combines with J gene TRBJ2-7, with D possibly being TRBD2 (6 bases). With 4 bases removed from V and 5 bases from J, the gap between germline ends came to 15 bases. CDR1 is SQVTM, CDR2 ANQGSEA, per germline. This CDR3 contains 13 residues. Here the CDR3 reads CSVAGGVRHEQYF. The CDR3, as DNA: TGCAGCGTTGCTGGCGGGGTTCGCCACGAGCAGTACTTC.